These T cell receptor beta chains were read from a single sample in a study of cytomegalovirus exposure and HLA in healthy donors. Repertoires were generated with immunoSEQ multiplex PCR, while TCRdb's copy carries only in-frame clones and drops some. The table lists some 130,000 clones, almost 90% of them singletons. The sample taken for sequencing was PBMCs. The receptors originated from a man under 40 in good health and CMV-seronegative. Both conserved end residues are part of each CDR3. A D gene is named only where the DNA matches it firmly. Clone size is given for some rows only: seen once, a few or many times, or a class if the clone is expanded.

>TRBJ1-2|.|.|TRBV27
TGTGCCAGCACCTCCTCCAGGGATGGCTATGGCTACACCTTC
CASTSSRDGYGYTF
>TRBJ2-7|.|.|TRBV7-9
TGTGCCAGCAGCTTAGGGGCAGGGTCGAGCGAGCAGTACTTC
CASSLGAGSSEQYF
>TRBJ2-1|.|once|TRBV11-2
TGTGCCAGCAGCTTAGTTCAGGAGCAGTTCTTC
CASSLVQEQFF
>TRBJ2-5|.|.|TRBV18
TGTGCCAGCTCACCACTTTCGGAGCAAGAGACCCAGTACTTC
CASSPLSEQETQYF
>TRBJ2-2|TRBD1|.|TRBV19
TGTGCCAGTAGCCTGACAGGGGGTGACTCCAATCGGCTGTTTTTT
CASSLTGGDSNRLFF
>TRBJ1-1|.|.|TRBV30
TGTGCCTGGAGTGTAGGGGTCAGAAGGAACACTGAAGCTTTCTTT
CAWSVGVRRNTEAFF
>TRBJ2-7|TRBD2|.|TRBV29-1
TGCAGCGTTGTTCGGGGGGTACATTCCTACGAGCAGTACTTC
CSVVRGVHSYEQYF
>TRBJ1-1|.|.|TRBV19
TGTGCCAGTTGGACCGGGGGCACTGAAGCTTTCTTT
CASWTGGTEAFF
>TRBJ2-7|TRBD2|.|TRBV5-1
TGCGCCAGCAGCTTGGTACAGGCTAGCGGATACGAGCAGTACTTC
CASSLVQASGYEQYF
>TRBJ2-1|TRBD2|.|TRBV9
TGTGCCAGCAGCGCTAGCGGGTTCACCTACAATGAGCAGTTCTTC
CASSASGFTYNEQFF
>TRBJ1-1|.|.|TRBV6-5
TGTGCCAGCACTCCCTTCGGGGGGGGAGCTTTCTTT
CASTPFGGGAFF
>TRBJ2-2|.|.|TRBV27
TGTGCCAGCAGTTTGGGGCCAGCCGGGGAGCTGTTTTTT
CASSLGPAGELFF
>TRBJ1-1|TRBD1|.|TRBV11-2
TGTGCCAGCAGACAACAACCGGACAGGGAAGCTTTCTTT
CASRQQPDREAFF
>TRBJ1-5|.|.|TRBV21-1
TGTGCCAGCAGCAAAGTCTGCAGACAGCCCCAGCATTTT
CASSKVCRQPQHF
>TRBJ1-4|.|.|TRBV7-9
TGTGCCAGCAGCTTAGTTCGGACGGCGGGAGAAAAACTGTTTTTT
CASSLVRTAGEKLFF
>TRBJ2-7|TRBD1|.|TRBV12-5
TGTGCTAGTGGTTTGGGAACCGGGACAGCTGGATACGAGCAGTACTTC
CASGLGTGTAGYEQYF
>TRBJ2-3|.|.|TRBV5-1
TGCGCCAGCAGCTTGGACGGTTCTAGCACAGATACGCAGTATTTT
CASSLDGSSTDTQYF
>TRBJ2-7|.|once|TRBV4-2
TGTGCCAGCAGCCAAGTGGGGGGGACAGGAACCTACGAGCAGTACTTC
CASSQVGGTGTYEQYF
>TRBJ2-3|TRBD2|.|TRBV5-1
TGCGCCAGCGGGACTAGCGGGAGTGTTGGCACAGATACGCAGTATTTT
CASGTSGSVGTDTQYF
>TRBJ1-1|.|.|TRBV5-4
TGTGCCAGCACGACGACAGTGAACACTGAAGCTTTCTTT
CASTTTVNTEAFF
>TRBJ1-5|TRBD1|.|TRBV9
TGTGCCAGCAGCGCCGGGACAGGGGATGGAACTCAGCCCCAGCATTTT
CASSAGTGDGTQPQHF
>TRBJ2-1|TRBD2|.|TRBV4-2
TGTGCCAGCAGACTAACTAGCGGGAGTGTTGGTGAGCAGTTCTTC
CASRLTSGSVGEQFF
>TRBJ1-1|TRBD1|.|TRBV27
TGTGCCAGCAGTTTCGGGACAGGGGCCACTGAAGCTTTCTTT
CASSFGTGATEAFF
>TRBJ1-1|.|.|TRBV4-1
TGCGCCAGCAGCCAACCTATGACAGCCACGAACACTGAAGCTTTCTTT
CASSQPMTATNTEAFF
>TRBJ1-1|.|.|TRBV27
TGTGCCAGCAGTTTAAATCCGGGTTACCCTATGAACACTGAAGCTTTCTTT
CASSLNPGYPMNTEAFF
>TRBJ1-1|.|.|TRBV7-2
TGTGCCAGCAGTCTCTCCGGTGGGGGGACGAACACTGAAGCTTTCTTT
CASSLSGGGTNTEAFF
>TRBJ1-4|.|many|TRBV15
TGTGCCACCAGCAGAAAAACAGGGAATGAAAAACTGTTTTTT
CATSRKTGNEKLFF
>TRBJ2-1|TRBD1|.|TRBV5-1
TGCGCCAGCAGCTTGGAGGGACAGGTTTACAATGAGCAGTTCTTC
CASSLEGQVYNEQFF
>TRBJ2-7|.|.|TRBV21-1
TGTGCCAGCAGCAAAAACCGACTAGCGGGAGCCTTGGGGGAGCAGTACTTC
CASSKNRLAGALGEQYF
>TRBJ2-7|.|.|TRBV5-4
TGTGCCAGCAGCTCCTCCGGACAGTCCTACGAGCAGTACTTC
CASSSSGQSYEQYF
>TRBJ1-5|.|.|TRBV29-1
TGCAGCGTTGCGACCCATACAGGGCCCGGACAGCCCCAGCATTTT
CSVATHTGPGQPQHF
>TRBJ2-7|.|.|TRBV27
TGTGCCAGCAGGCATCCTCTTAGATCCTACGAGCAGTACTTC
CASRHPLRSYEQYF
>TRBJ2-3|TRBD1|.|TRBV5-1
TGCGCCAGCTTCGGACAGGGACTCACAGATACGCAGTATTTT
CASFGQGLTDTQYF
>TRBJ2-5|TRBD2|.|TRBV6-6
TGTGCCAGCAGCACGACTAGCGGGGCCCGCCAAGAGACCCAGTACTTC
CASSTTSGARQETQYF
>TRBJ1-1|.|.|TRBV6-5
TGTGCCAGCAGTTACTACAACATGAACACTGAAGCTTTCTTT
CASSYYNMNTEAFF
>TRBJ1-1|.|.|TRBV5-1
TGCGCCAGCAGCTTGACGGAGTTGAACACTGAAGCTTTCTTT
CASSLTELNTEAFF
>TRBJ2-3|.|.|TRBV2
TGTGCCAGCAGTGAGGGGACAAGATATACGGATACGCAGTATTTT
CASSEGTRYTDTQYF
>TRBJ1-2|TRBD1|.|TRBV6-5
TGTGCCAGCAGTTACGACAGGGTTTATGGCTACACCTTC
CASSYDRVYGYTF
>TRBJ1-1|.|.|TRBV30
TGTGCCTGGAGTGCTACAGGGAATAGTTTTGTGAACACTGAAGCTTTCTTT
CAWSATGNSFVNTEAFF
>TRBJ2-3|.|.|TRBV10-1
TGCGCCAGCCCCTACAACTACATAGCAGATACGCAGTATTTT
CASPYNYIADTQYF
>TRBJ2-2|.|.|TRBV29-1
TGCAGCGTCTCGAACACCGGGGAGCTGTTTTTT
CSVSNTGELFF
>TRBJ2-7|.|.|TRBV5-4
TGTGCCAGCAGCTTGGGAACGAGCTCCTACGAGCAGTACTTC
CASSLGTSSYEQYF
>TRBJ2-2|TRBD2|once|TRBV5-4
TGTGCCAGCAGCCTTGGACTAGCGGGAATTACCGGGGAGCTGTTTTTT
CASSLGLAGITGELFF
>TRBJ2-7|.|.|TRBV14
TGTGCCAGCAGGCAGTCAGGGGTCTACGAGCAGTACTTC
CASRQSGVYEQYF
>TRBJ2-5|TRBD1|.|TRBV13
TGTGCCAGCAGCTCCGGACAGGGAGGTGGGACCCAGTACTTC
CASSSGQGGGTQYF
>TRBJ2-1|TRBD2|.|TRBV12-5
TGTGCTAGTGGGTCATTAAGCGGGAGAACCTACAATGAGCAGTTCTTC
CASGSLSGRTYNEQFF
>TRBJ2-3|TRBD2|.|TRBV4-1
TGCGCCAGCAGCCCTCTAGCGGGAGTCGGAGATACGCAGTATTTT
CASSPLAGVGDTQYF
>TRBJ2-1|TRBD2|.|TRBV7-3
TGTGCCAGCAGCCCGCTACTAGCGGGAGTCAATGAGCAGTTCTTC
CASSPLLAGVNEQFF
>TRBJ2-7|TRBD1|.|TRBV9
TGTGCCAGCAGCGTATATGAGACAGGGGCCTACGAGCAGTACTTC
CASSVYETGAYEQYF
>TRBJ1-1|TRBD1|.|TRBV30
TGTGCTTCGATGACAGGGGGGGACACTGAAGCTTTCTTT
CASMTGGDTEAFF
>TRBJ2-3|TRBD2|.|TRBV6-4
TGTGCCAGCAGTCCAGCGGGAGAGGCTGATACGCAGTATTTT
CASSPAGEADTQYF
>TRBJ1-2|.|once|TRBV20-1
TGCAGTGCTAGAGGGGAGCATGGCTACACCTTC
CSARGEHGYTF
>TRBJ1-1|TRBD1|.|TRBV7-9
TGTGCCAGCAGCATCGATACACAGGGGGCTGAAGCTTTCTTT
CASSIDTQGAEAFF
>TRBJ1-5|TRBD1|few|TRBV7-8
TGTGCCAGCAGCTTAGGGGGACAGGGCAATCAGCCCCAGCATTTT
CASSLGGQGNQPQHF